Listed here are 9 T cell receptor beta chains from one sample, sequenced in a study of blood T cell repertoires in COVID-19. The data were produced by immunoSEQ multiplex PCR, yet TCRdb's version contains in-frame clones alone and is incomplete. The profile shows about 73,000 clones, 75% to 90% of them singletons. The sequenced material came from peripheral blood. The source of these receptors is an elderly man with active or convalescent COVID-19.

V gene TRBV2 combines with J gene TRBJ1-5; 9 bases align to TRBD1. The V segment lost 6 bases and the J segment 2 bases; nucleotides outside the gene matches: 2. The CDR3 runs 14 residues. Germline loops: CDR1 SNHLY, CDR2 FYNNEI. CDR3 residues: CASRDRGGNQPQHF. The CDR3 DNA reads as TGTGCCAGCAGGGACAGGGGCGGCAATCAGCCCCAGCATTTT.

The chain uses TRBV29-1 and TRBJ2-3; no firm D call. This CDR3 comprises 13 residues. The V and J ends lost 6 bases and 4 bases respectively, with 14 bases between them. Germline V gene lookup returns CDR1 SQVTM and CDR2 ANQGSEA. In DNA, the CDR3 is TGCAGCGTCACCCAATTCGGTCCAGATACGCAGTATTTT. This translates into CSVTQFGPDTQYF.

This clone was seen a single time. The chain carries TRBV6-5 and TRBJ2-5, with 11 bases matching TRBD2. The CDR3 contains 14 residues. V was pared by 6 bases and J by 1 base, with 1 base of the junction left unmatched. CDR1 MNHEY and CDR2 SVGAGI come from the germline V gene. CDR3 sequence reads: CASSGLAGQETQYF. DNA of the CDR3: TGTGCCAGCAGCGGACTAGCGGGCCAAGAGACCCAGTACTTC.

This chain links TRBV2 with TRBJ2-2, with 11 positions matching TRBD1. V shed 7 bases and J 5 bases; nucleotides not matched to a gene: 6. The CDR3 has 15 residues. Looked up from germline, CDR1 is SNHLY and CDR2 is FYNNEI. This chain's CDR3 is CASITGDRGTGELFF. The CDR3 nucleotides read TGTGCCAGCATCACTGGGGACAGGGGGACCGGGGAGCTGTTTTTT.

This chain's CDR3 is CSVDQGTPQETQYF. The CDR3 nucleotides read TGCAGCGTCGACCAGGGGACCCCCCAAGAGACCCAGTACTTC. This rearrangement joins TRBV29-1 to TRBJ2-5, with D perhaps TRBD1 (6 bases). The CDR3 length is 14 residues. V was clipped by 6 bases and J by 1 base, with 15 bases between them. CDR1 SQVTM and CDR2 ANQGSEA come from the germline V gene.

The CDR3 here is CASSYAPGGLNTEAFF. The CDR3 region has the DNA TGTGCCAGCAGCTACGCCCCGGGGGGCCTGAACACTGAAGCTTTCTTT. The chain carries TRBV7-6 and TRBJ1-1, with a possible D match to TRBD1 (6 bases). Germline-derived CDR1 and CDR2 are SGHVS and FNYEAQ. The CDR3 runs to 16 residues. The V gene lost 4 bases and the J gene lost 0 bases, with 15 bases spanning the gap.

V is TRBV7-9 and J is TRBJ2-5; 10 bases align to TRBD1. This CDR3 comprises 16 residues. Looked up from germline, CDR1 is SEHNR and CDR2 is FQNEAQ (reference sequence). Germline trimming cut 5 bases from V and 7 bases from J; bases unmatched to any gene: 13. The CDR3 bases are TGTGCCAGCAGCCTAGACTGGACAGGGGGACGTTTGACCCAGTACTTC. Protein sequence: CASSLDWTGGRLTQYF.

This sequence joins TRBV21-1 and TRBJ1-4. TRBV21-1 is tagged as a pseudogene. The CDR3 length is 17 residues. CDR3 nucleotide sequence: TGTGCCAGCAGCAAAGTAAGGGAGGCGGGAACTAATGAAAAACTGTTTTTT. Encoded protein: CASSKVREAGTNEKLFF.

The V and J genes are TRBV6-5 and TRBJ2-7; 8 nucleotides match TRBD1. The V gene's germline CDR1 is MNHEY and CDR2 SVGAGI. Germline trimming cut 6 bases from V and 4 bases from J; bases unmatched to any gene: 8. This CDR3 has 14 residues. The CDR3 coding sequence is TGTGCCAGCAGCGCCCAGGGGGCCTGGTACGAGCAGTACTTC. Residues: CASSAQGAWYEQYF.